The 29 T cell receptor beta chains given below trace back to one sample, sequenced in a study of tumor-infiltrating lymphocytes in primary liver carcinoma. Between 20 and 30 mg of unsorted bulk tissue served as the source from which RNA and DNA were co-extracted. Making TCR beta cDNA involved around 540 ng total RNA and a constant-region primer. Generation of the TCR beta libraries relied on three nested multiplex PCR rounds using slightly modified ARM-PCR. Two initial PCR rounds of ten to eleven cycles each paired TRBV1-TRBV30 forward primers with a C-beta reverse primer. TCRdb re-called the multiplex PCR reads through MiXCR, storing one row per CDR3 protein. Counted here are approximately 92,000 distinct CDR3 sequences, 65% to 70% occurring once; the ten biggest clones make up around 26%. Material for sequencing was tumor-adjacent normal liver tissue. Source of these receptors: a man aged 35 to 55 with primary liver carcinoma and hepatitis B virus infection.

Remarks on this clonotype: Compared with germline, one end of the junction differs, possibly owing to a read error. CDR3 nucleotides: TGTGCCAGTAGTTACTTCGACCCCGGGAGCACAGATACGCAGTATTTT. Amino acids: CASSYFDPGSTDTQYF. V gene TRBV6-2 or TRBV6-3 combines with J gene TRBJ2-3; D remains ambiguous. Per germline, CDR1 MNHEY and CDR2 SVGEGT. The CDR3 length is 16 residues.

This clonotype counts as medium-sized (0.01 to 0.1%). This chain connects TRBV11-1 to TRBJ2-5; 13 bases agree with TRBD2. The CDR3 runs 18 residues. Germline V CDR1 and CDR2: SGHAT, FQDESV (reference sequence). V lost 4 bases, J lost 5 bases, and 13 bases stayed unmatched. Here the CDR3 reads CASSSGETSGRPRETQYF. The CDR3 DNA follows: TGTGCCAGCAGCTCCGGGGAGACTAGCGGGAGGCCGAGGGAGACCCAGTACTTC.

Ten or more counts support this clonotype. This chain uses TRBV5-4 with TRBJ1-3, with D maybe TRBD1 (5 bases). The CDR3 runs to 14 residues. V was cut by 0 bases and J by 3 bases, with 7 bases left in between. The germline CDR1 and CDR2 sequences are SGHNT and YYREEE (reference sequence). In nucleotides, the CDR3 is TGTGCCAGCAGCTTGGGGGGGAATGGAAACACCATATATTTT. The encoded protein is CASSLGGNGNTIYF.

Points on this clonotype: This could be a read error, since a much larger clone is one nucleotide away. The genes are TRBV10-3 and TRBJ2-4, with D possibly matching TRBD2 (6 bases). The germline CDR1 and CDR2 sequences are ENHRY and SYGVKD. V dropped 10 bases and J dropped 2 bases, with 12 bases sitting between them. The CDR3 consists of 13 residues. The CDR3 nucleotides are TGTGCCAGCGGGACCCTAACCAAAAACATTCAGTACTTC. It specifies CASGTLTKNIQYF.

This CDR3 reads CAISVGSYQPQHF. In DNA, the CDR3 is TGTGCCATCAGTGTGGGCAGTTATCAGCCCCAGCATTTT. The J gene is TRBJ1-5, the V gene TRBV10-3; D not resolved. From germline, CDR1 is ENHRY and CDR2 SYGVKD. V was cut by 4 bases and J by 5 bases, with 9 bases left in between. This CDR3 region has 13 residues.

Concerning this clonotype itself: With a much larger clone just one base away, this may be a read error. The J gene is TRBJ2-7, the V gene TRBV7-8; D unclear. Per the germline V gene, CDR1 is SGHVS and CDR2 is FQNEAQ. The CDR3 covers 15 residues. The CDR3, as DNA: TGTACCAGCAGCTTAGAAGTAAGCCTCTCCTACGAGCAGTACTTC. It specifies CTSSLEVSLSYEQYF.

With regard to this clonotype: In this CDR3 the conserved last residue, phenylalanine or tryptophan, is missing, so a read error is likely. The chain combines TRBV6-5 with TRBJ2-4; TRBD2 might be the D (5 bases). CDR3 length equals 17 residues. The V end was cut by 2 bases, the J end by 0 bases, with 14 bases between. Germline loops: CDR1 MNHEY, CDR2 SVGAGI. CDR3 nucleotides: TGTGCCAGCAGTTACGACTATCGAGCCGTAGCCAAAAACATTCAGTACTCC. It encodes CASSYDYRAVAKNIQYS.

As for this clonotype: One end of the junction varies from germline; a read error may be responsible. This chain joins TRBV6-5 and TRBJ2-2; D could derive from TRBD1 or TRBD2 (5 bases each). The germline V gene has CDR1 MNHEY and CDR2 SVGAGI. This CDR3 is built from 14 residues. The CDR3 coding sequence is TGTGCCAGCAGCAGGGAGCATAACACCGGGGAGCTGTTCTTT. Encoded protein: CASSREHNTGELFF.

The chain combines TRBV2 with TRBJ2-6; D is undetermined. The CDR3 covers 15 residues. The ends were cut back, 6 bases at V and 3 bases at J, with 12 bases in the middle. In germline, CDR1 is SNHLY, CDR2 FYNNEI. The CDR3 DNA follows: TGTGCCAGCAGCGCTTTGGCTGGTGGGGCCAACGTCCTGACTTTC. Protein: CASSALAGGANVLTF.

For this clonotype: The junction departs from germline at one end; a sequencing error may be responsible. DNA for the CDR3: TGTGCCAGCAGCTTACTTGGGCAGGGTAATGAGCAGTTCTTT. Translating it yields CASSLLGQGNEQFF. The V and J genes are TRBV11-3 and TRBJ2-1, with TRBD1 as a possible D gene (5 bases). Per the germline V gene, CDR1 is SGHNT and CDR2 is YENEEA. The CDR3 is 14 residues long.

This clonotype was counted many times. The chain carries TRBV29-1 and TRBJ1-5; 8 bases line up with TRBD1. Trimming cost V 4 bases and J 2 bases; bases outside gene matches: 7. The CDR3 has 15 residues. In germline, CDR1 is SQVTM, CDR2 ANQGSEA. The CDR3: CSVGADRDGNQPQHF. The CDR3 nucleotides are TGCAGCGTTGGGGCGGACAGGGATGGCAATCAGCCCCAGCATTTT.

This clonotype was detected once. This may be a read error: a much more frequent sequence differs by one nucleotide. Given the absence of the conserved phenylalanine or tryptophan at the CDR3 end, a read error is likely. The CDR3, as DNA: TGCGCCAGCAGCCAAAAGGGGCTGCGGGCCCCCGAGCAGTACCTC. It encodes CASSQKGLRAPEQYL. The chain combines TRBV4-1 with TRBJ2-7; D is perhaps TRBD1 or TRBD2 (5 bases each). This CDR3 contains 15 residues. In germline, CDR1 is MGHRA, CDR2 YSYEKL. V was clipped by 2 bases and J by 6 bases, with 17 bases between them.

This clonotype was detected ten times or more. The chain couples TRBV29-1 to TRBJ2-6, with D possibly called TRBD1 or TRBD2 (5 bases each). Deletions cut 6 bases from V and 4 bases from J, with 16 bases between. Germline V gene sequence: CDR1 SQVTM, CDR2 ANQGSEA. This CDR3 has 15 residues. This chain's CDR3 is CSVTGAMAGANVLTF. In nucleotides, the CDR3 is TGCAGCGTAACCGGGGCGATGGCAGGGGCCAACGTCCTGACTTTC.

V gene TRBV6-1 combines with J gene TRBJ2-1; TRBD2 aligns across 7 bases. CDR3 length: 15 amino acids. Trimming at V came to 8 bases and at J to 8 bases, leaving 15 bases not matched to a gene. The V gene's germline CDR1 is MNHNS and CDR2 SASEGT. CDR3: CASCGRIRLADEQFF. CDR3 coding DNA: TGTGCCAGCTGTGGTAGGATAAGACTAGCTGATGAGCAGTTCTTC.

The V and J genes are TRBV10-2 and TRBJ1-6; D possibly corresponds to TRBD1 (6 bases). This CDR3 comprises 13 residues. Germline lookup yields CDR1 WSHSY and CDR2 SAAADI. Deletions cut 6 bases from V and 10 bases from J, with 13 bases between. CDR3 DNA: TGCGCCAGCAGCGAGACAGGATGGTCACCCCTCCACTTT. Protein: CASSETGWSPLHF.

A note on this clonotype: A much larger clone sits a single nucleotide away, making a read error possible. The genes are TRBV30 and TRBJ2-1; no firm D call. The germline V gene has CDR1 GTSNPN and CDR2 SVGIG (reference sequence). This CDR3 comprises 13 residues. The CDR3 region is CPWTRKDRNEQFF. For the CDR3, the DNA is TGTCCCTGGACCCGTAAGGACCGCAATGAGCAGTTCTTC.

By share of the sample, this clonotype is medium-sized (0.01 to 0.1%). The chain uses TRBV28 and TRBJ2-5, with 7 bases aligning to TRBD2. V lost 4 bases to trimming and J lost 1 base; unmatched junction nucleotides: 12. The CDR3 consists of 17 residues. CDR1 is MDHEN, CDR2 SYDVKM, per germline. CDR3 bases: TGTGCCAGCAGTTCCATTTCTAGCGGAGGCTCCCAAGAGACCCAGTACTTC. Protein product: CASSSISSGGSQETQYF.

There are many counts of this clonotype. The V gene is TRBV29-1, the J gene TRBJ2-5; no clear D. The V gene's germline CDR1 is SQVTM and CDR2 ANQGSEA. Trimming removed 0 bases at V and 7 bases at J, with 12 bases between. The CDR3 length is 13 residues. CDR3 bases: TGCAGCGTTGAAGATCTTCAGAGGAGGACCCAGTACTTC. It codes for CSVEDLQRRTQYF.

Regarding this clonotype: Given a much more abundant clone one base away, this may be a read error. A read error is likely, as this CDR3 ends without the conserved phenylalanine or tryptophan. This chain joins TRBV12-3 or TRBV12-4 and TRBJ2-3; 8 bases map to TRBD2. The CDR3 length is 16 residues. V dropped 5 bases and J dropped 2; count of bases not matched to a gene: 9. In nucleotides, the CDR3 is TGTGCCAGCAGTCAGCGGGAGATGGCCTTCACAGATACGCAGTATCTT. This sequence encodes CASSQREMAFTDTQYL.

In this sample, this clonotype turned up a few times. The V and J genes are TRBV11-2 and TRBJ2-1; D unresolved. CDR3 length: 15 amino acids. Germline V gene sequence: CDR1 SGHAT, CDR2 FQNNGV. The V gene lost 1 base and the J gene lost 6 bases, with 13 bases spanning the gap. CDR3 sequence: CASSLAAGVVNEQFF. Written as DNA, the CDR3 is TGTGCCAGCAGCTTAGCTGCAGGAGTTGTCAATGAGCAGTTCTTC.

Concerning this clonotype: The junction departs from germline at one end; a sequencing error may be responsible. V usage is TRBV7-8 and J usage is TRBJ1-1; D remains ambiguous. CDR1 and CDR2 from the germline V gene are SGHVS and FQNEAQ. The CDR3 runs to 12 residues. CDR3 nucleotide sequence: TGTGCTAGCAGCTTAATAAGAGGAAAAGCTTTCTTT. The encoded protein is CASSLIRGKAFF.

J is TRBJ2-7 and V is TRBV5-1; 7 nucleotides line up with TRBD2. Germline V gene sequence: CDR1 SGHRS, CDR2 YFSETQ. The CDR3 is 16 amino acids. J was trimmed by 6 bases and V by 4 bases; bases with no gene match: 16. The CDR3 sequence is CASSRSGLVGDGEQYF. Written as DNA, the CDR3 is TGCGCCAGCAGCCGTTCCGGACTAGTGGGAGACGGCGAGCAGTACTTC.

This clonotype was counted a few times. CDR3 residues: CASKPAGGGTGELFF. DNA for the CDR3: TGTGCCAGCAAACCAGCGGGAGGGGGCACCGGGGAGCTGTTTTTT. The chain carries TRBV2 and TRBJ2-2; 10 bases are a match to TRBD2. Germline CDR1 SNHLY, CDR2 FYNNEI. Germline trimming cut 7 bases from V and 4 bases from J; bases unmatched to any gene: 6. CDR3 length: 15 residues.

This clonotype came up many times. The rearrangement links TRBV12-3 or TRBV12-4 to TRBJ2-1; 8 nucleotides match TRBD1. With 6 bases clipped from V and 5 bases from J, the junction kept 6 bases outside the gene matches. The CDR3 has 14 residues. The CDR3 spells CASSPGQVHNEQFF. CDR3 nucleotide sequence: TGTGCCAGCAGCCCGGGACAGGTCCACAATGAGCAGTTCTTC.

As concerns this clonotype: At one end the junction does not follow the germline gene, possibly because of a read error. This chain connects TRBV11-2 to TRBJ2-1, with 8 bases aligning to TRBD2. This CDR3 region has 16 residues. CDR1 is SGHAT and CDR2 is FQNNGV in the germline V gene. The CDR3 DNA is TGTGCCAGCAGCTTGGATCTCGGACTAGCCATTGGTGAGCGGTTCTTC. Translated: CASSLDLGLAIGERFF. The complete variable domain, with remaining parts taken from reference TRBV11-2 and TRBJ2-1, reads EAGVAQSPRYKIIEKRQSVAFWCNPISGHATLYWYQQILGQGPKLLIQFQNNGVVDDSQLPKDRFSAERLKGVDSTLKIQPAKLEDSAVYLCASSLDLGLAIGERFFGPGTRLTVL.

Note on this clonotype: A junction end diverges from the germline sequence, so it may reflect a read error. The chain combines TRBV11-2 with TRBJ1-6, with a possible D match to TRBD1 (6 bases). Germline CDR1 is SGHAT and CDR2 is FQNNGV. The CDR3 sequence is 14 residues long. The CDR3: CASGLGLQGSPLHF. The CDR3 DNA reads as TGTGCCAGCGGCTTAGGCCTACAGGGTTCACCCCTCCACTTT.

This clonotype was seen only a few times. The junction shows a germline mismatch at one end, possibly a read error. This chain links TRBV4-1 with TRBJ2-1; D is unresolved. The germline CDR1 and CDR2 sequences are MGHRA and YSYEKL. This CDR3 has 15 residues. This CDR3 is CASSPPLVPYDEQFF. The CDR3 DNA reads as TGCGCCAGCAGTCCTCCCCTGGTGCCCTACGATGAGCAGTTCTTC.

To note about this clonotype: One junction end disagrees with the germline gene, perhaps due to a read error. The CDR3 here is CVSGPMGLANTGELFF. The CDR3 nucleotides are TGTGTTAGTGGTCCTATGGGACTAGCGAACACCGGGGAGCTGTTTTTT. The V and J genes are TRBV12-5 and TRBJ2-2, with 8 bases matching TRBD2. The length of the CDR3 is 16 residues. Germline V gives CDR1 LGHNT, CDR2 FRNRAP.

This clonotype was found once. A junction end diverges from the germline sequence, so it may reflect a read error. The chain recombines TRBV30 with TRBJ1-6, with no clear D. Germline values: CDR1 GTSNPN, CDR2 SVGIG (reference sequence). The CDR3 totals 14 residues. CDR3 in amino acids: CACSRDQENLPLHF. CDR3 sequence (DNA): TGTGCCTGCTCCCGTGACCAAGAAAATTTACCCCTCCACTTT.